The sequence of this T cell receptor (beta chain) was determined in a study of blood T cells in healthy people across ages. The study drew donors from healthy Caucasian individuals in Russia aged roughly 6 to 90. Donors gave around 9.3 milliliters of peripheral blood apiece. The trim removed 6 bases at V and 1 base at J, leaving 10 bases unmatched. There are 16 residues in the CDR3. Germline CDR1 is SEHNR and CDR2 is FQNEAQ (reference sequence). PCR was performed a second time for about 7 to 11 cycles using a sample-barcoded 5' primer and a J-beta primer mix. One entry per CDR3 protein results from TCRdb running MiXCR on the 5' RACE reads. Of about 1.6 million distinct CDR3 sequences listed, 30% to 35% are singletons.

The specimen was blood. The sequence derives from a woman aged 25-40 years in good health. The chain has TRBV7-9 and TRBJ2-3, with 7 nucleotides matching TRBD2. CDR3: CASRTGTNYGTDTQYF. The CDR3 DNA reads TGTGCCAGCAGGACCGGGACTAATTATGGCACAGATACGCAGTATTTT.